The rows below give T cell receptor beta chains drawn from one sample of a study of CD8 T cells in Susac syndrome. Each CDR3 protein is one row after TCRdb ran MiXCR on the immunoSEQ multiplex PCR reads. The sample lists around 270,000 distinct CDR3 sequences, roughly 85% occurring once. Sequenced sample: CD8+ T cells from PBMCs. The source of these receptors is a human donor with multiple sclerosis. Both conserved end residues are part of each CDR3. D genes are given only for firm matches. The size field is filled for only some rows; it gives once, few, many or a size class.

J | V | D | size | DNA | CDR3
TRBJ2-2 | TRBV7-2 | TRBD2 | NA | TGTGCCAGCAGCCCGGAGACTAGCGGGGCTCTCACCGGGGAGCTGTTTTTT | CASSPETSGALTGELFF
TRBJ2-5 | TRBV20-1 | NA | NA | TGCAGTGCTAGAGTAATGACAACCCAAGAGACCCAGTACTTC | CSARVMTTQETQYF
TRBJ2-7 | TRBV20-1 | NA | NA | TGCAGTGCTAGGGAGGGCCTAGCCTACGAGCAGTACTTC | CSAREGLAYEQYF
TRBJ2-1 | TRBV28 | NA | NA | TGTGCCAGCAGGGCTTTAGGAGTGTTCAATGAGCAGTTCTTC | CASRALGVFNEQFF
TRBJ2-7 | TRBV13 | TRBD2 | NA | TGTGCCAGCAGCTTAGCCGCGGGAGGCTCCGAGCAGTACTTC | CASSLAAGGSEQYF
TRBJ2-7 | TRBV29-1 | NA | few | TGCAGCGTTGCCTCTCACTCCTACGAGCAGTACTTC | CSVASHSYEQYF
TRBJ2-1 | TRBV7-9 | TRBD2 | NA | TGTGCCAGCAGCCCTCCTCGCGGGAGCCATGAGCAGTTCTTC | CASSPPRGSHEQFF
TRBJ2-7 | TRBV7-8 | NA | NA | TGTGCCAGCAGCTCCTACTGGCTTGACGAGCAGTACTTC | CASSSYWLDEQYF
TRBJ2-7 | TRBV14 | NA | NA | TGTGCCAGCAGCCAAGGCTTTAGTTTTGAGCAGTACTTC | CASSQGFSFEQYF
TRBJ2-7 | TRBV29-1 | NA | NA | TGCAGCGTTGAAGTAGTGGGGTCGGAGGCGTACGAGCAGTACTTC | CSVEVVGSEAYEQYF
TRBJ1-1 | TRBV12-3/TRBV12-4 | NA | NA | TGTGCCAGCAGTTTAGCGGGCCTGAACACTGAAGCTTTCTTT | CASSLAGLNTEAFF
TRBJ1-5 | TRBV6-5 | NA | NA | TGTGCCAGCAGTTACTCTGGGGTAGTGCAGCCCCAGCATTTT | CASSYSGVVQPQHF
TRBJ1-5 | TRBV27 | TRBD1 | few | TGTGCCAGCAGTGCCTCGACAGGGTATAGCAATCAGCCCCAGCATTTT | CASSASTGYSNQPQHF
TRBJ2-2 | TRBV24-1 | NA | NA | TGTGCCACCATGCAGGACACGAACACCGGGGAGCTGTTTTTT | CATMQDTNTGELFF
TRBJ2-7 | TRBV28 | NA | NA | TGTGCCAGCAGCCCCGAGGCGTCGAGACTACTGTACTTC | CASSPEASRLLYF
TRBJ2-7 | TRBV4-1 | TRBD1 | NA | TGCGCCAGCAGCCCAACAGGGGGCCAGTCCGAGCAGTACTTC | CASSPTGGQSEQYF
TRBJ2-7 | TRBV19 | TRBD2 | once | TGTGCCAGTAGTCCCGTGACTAGCGGGAGACACGAGCAGTACTTC | CASSPVTSGRHEQYF
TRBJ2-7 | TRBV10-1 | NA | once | TGCGCCAGCAGTGAGAAGGGGAGAGGGCTCTTGAGGGAGCAGTACTTC | CASSEKGRGLLREQYF
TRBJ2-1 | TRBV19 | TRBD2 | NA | TGTGCCAGTAGTAGAGGGAGCGGGATTATGAACAATGAGCAGTTCTTC | CASSRGSGIMNNEQFF
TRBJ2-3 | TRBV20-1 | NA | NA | TGCAGTGCTCCGGACTATACTAGCACAGATACGCAGTATTTT | CSAPDYTSTDTQYF
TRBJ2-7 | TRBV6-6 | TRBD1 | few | TGTGCCAGCAGTTACGACAGGGAACAGTACTTC | CASSYDREQYF
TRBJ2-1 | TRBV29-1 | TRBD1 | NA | TGCAGCGTTGCCGGACAGGCGAAAATATTCTACAATGAGCAGTTCTTC | CSVAGQAKIFYNEQFF
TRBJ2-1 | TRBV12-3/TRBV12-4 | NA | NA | TGTGCCAGCAGTGACAGTATCTATGAGCAGTTCTTC | CASSDSIYEQFF
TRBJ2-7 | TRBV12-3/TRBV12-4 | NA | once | TGTGCCAGCAGTGCTAATAGCGGCAACTCCTACGAGCAGTACTTC | CASSANSGNSYEQYF